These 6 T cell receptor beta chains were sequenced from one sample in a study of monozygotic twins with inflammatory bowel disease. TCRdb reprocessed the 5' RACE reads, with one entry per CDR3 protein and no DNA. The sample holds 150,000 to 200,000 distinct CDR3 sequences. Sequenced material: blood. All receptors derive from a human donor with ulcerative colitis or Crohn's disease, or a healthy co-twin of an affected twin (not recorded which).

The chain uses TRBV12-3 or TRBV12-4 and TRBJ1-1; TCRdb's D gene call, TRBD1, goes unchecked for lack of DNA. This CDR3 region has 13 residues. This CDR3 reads CASSLTGNTEAFF.

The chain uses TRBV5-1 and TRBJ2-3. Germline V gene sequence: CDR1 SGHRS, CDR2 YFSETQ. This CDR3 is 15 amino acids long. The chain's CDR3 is CASSIHLPGTDTQYF.

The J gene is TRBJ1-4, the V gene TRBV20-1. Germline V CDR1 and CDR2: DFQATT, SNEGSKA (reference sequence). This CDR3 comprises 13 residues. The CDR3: CSANGQADEKLFF.

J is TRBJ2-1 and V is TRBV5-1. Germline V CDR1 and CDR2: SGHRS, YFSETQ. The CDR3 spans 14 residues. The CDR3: CASSLDTTYNEQFF.

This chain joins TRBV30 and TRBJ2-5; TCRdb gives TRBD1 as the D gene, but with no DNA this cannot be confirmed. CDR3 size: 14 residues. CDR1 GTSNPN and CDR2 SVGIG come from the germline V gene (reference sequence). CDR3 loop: CAWSVNREGETQYF.

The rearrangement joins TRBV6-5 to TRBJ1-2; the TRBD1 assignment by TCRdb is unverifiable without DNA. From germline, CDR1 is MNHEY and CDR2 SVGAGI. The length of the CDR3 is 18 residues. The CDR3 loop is CASSYYPGQGVSTYGYTF.